Listed here are 3 T cell receptor beta chains from one sample, sequenced in a study of blood T cell repertoires in COVID-19. TCRdb's copy holds only in-frame clones and misses some; the assay was immunoSEQ multiplex PCR. The sample lists tens of thousands of clones, about 83% seen once, with approximately 51% in the top ten. The source material was peripheral blood. All receptors come from a human donor in a cohort sampled during active COVID-19.

The V call is TRBV19, the J call TRBJ1-5; 10 bases fit TRBD1. Germline V CDR1 and CDR2: LNHDA, SQIVND (reference sequence). The junction had 9 bases not matched to a gene; V was cut back by 7 bases and J by 3 bases. The CDR3 runs to 16 residues. The chain's CDR3 is CASTPGDRGANQPQHF. The DNA of the CDR3 is TGTGCCAGTACCCCGGGGGACAGGGGCGCCAATCAGCCCCAGCATTTT.

V is TRBV5-1 and J is TRBJ2-5, with D unclear. Trimming removed 0 bases at V and 0 bases at J, with 6 bases between. The CDR3 sequence is 14 residues long. CDR1 is SGHRS, CDR2 YFSETQ, per germline. The CDR3 DNA follows: TGCGCCAGCAGCTTGGTGGCAAACCAAGAGACCCAGTACTTC. This codes for CASSLVANQETQYF. Filled out from reference TRBV5-1 and TRBJ2-5, the complete variable domain reads KAGVTQTPRYLIKTRGQQVTLSCSPISGHRSVSWYQQTPGQGLQFLFEYFSETQRNKGNFPGRFSGRQFSNSRSEMNVSTLELGDSALYLCASSLVANQETQYFGPGTRLLVL.

In its sample, this clone was seen once. The rearrangement links TRBV24-1 to TRBJ1-1, with D perhaps matching TRBD1 (6 bases). Per germline, CDR1 KGHDR and CDR2 SFDVKD. The CDR3 extends over 15 amino acids. The V gene lost 1 base and the J gene lost 4 bases, with 12 bases spanning the gap. The CDR3: CATSDFFLGGTEAFF. The DNA of the CDR3 is TGTGCCACCAGTGATTTTTTTTTAGGGGGCACTGAAGCTTTCTTT.